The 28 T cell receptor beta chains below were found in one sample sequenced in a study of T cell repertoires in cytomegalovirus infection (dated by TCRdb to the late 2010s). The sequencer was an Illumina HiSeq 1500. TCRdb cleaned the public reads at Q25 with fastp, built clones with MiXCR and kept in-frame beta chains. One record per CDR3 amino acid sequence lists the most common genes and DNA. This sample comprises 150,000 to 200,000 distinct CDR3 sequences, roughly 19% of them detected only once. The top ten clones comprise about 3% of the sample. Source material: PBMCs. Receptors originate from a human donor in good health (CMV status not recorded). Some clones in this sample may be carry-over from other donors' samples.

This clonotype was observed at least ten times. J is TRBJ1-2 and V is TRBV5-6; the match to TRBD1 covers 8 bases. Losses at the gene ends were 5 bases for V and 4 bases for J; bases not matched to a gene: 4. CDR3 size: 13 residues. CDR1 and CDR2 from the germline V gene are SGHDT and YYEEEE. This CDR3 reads CASRTGESYGYTF. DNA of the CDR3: TGTGCCAGCAGGACAGGGGAGTCCTATGGCTACACCTTC.

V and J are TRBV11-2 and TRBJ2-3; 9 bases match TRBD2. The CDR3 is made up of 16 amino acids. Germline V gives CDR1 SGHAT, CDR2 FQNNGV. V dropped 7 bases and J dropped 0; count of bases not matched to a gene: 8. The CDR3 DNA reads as TGTGCCAGCACTAACGGCGGGGGGGCTAGCACAGATACGCAGTATTTT. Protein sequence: CASTNGGGASTDTQYF.

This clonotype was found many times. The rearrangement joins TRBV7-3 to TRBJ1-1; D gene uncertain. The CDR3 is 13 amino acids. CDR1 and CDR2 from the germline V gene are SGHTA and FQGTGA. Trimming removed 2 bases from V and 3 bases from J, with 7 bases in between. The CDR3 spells CASSLWRDTEAFF. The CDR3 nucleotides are TGTGCCAGCAGCTTATGGAGGGACACTGAAGCTTTCTTT.

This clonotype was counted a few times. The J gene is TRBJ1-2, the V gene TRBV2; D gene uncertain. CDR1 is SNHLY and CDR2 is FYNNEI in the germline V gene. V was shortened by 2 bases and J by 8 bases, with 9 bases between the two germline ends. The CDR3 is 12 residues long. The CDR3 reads CASSESGLGYTF. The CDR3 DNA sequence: TGTGCCAGCAGTGAAAGTGGACTCGGCTACACCTTC.

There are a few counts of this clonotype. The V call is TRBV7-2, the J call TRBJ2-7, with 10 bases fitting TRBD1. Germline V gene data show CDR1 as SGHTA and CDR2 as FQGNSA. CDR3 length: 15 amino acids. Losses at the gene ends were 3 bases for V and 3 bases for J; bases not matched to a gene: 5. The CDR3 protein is CASSFDRDRGYEQYF. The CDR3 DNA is TGTGCCAGCAGCTTTGACCGGGACAGGGGCTACGAGCAGTACTTC.

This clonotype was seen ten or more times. The CDR3 protein is CASSIDPDREGENQPQHF. The CDR3 nucleotides read TGTGCCAGTAGTATAGATCCGGACAGGGAAGGCGAAAATCAGCCCCAGCATTTT. V is TRBV19 and J is TRBJ1-5, with 8 bases matching TRBD1. V gave up 0 bases and J gave up 4 bases; unmatched junction bases: 11. CDR1 is LNHDA, CDR2 SQIVND, per germline (reference sequence). CDR3 size: 18 residues.

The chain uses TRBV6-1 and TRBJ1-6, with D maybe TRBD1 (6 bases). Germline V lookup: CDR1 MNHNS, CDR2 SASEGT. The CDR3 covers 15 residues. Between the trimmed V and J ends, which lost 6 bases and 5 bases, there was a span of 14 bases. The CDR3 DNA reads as TGTGCCAGCAGCGTAGGCAGGGGAAATAATTCACCCCTCCACTTT. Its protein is CASSVGRGNNSPLHF.

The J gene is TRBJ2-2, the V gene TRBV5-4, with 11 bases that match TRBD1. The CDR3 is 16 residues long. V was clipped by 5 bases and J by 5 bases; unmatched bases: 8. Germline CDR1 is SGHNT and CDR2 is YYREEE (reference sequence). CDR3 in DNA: TGTGCCAGCAGACAAGCGGACAGGGGGCGAACCGGGGAGCTGTTTTTT. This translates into CASRQADRGRTGELFF.

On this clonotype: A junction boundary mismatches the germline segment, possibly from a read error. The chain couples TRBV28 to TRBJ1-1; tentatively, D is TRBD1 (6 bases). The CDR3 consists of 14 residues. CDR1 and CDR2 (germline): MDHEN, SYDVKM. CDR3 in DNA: TGTGCCAGCAGTTCACCCCTATACCGGACAGAATCACTCTTT. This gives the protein CASSSPLYRTESLF.

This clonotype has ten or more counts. Here the CDR3 reads CASRTILDYNSPLHF. DNA for the CDR3: TGTGCCAGCAGGACAATTTTGGACTATAATTCACCCCTCCACTTT. The chain employs TRBV7-2 and TRBJ1-6; D is uncertain. The CDR3 totals 15 residues. V was shortened by 6 bases and J by 3 bases, with 12 bases between the two germline ends. Germline CDR1 is SGHTA and CDR2 is FQGNSA.

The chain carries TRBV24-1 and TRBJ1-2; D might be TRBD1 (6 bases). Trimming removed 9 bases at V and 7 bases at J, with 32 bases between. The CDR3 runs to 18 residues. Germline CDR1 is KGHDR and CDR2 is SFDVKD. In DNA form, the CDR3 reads TGTGCCACCCCGAGGGGGGTCGACTTAATTGAGGTGTTTTGTGGCTACACCTTC. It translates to CATPRGVDLIEVFCGYTF.

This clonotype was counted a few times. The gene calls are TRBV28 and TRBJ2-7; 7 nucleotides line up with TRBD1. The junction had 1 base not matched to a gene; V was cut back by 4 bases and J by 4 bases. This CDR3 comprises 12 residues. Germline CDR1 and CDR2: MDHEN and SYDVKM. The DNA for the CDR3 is TGTGCCAGCAGTTCAGGGGGATACGAGCAGTACTTC. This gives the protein CASSSGGYEQYF.

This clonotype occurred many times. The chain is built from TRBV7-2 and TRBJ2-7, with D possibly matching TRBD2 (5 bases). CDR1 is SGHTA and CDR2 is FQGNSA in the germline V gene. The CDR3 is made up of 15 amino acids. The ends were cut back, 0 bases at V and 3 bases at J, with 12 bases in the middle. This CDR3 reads CASSLAAVNSYEQYF. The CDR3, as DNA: TGTGCCAGCAGCTTAGCAGCGGTGAACAGCTACGAGCAGTACTTC.

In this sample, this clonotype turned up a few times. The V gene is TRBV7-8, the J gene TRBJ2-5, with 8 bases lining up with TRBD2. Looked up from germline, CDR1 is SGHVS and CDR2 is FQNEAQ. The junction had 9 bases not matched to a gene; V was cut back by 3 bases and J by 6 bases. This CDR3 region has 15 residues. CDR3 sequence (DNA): TGTGCCAGCAGCTTTAATTCGGGGGGGTACCAGACCCAGTACTTC. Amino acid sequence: CASSFNSGGYQTQYF.

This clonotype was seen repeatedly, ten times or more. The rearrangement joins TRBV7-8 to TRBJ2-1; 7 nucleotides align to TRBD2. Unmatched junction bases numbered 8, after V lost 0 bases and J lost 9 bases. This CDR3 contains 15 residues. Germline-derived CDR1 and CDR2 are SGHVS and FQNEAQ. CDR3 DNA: TGTGCCAGCAGCTTAGCGTGGGCGGGAGTTATTGAGCAGTTCTTC. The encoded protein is CASSLAWAGVIEQFF.

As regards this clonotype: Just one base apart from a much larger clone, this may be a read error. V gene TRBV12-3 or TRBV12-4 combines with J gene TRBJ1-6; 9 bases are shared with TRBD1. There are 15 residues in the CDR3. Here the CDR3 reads CPSSFVGQGNSPLHF. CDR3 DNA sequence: TGTCCCAGCAGTTTTGTGGGACAGGGAAATTCACCCCTCCACTTT.

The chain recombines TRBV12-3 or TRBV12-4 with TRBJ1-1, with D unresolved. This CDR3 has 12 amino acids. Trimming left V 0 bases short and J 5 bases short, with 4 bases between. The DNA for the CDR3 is TGTGCCAGCAGTTTAGCGCGTACTGAAGCTTTCTTT. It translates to CASSLARTEAFF.

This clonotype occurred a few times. CDR3 region: CASSAGGGPSYEQYF. The DNA for the CDR3 is TGCGCCAGCAGCGCAGGCGGCGGGCCCTCCTACGAGCAGTACTTC. This chain uses TRBV4-1 with TRBJ2-7; maybe TRBD2 (5 bases). Germline loops: CDR1 MGHRA, CDR2 YSYEKL. The CDR3 totals 15 residues. Trimming took 5 bases from V and 0 from J, leaving 14 bases between them.

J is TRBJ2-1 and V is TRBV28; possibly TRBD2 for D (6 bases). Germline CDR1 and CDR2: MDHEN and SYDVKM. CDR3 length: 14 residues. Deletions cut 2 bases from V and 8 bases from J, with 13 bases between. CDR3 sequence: CASSLPKGGYEQFF. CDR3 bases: TGTGCCAGCAGTTTACCCAAGGGAGGATATGAGCAGTTCTTC.

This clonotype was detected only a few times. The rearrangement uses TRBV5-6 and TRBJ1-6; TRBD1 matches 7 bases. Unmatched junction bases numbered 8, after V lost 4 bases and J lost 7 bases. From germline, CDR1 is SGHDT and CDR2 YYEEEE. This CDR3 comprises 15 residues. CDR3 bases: TGTGCCAGCAGCGCTCGACAGGGTAGGAATTCACCCCTCCACTTT. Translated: CASSARQGRNSPLHF. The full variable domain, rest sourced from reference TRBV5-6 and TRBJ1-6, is DAGVTQSPTHLIKTRGQQVTLRCSPKSGHDTVSWYQQALGQGPQFIFQYYEEEERQRGNFPDRFSGHQFPNYSSELNVNALLLGDSALYLCASSARQGRNSPLHFGNGTRLTVT.

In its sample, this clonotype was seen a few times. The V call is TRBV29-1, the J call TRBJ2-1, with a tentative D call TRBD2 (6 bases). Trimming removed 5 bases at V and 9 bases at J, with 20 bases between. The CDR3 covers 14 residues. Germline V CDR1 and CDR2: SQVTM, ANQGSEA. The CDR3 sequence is CSVSQEGHGSEQFF. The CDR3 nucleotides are TGCAGCGTTTCGCAGGAGGGCCATGGTAGTGAGCAGTTCTTC.

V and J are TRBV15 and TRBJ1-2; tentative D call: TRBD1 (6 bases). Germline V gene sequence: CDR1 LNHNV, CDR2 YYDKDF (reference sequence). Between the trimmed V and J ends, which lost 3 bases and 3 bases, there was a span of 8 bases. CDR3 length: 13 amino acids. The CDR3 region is CATSSNRDYGYTF. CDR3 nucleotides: TGTGCCACCAGCAGTAACAGGGACTATGGCTACACCTTC.

CDR3 in amino acids: CSAGIAGREQYF. For the CDR3, the DNA is TGCAGTGCTGGTATAGCGGGACGGGAGCAGTACTTC. The chain is built from TRBV20-1 and TRBJ2-7; 8 nucleotides match TRBD2. This CDR3 is built from 12 residues. V shed 5 bases and J 7 bases; nucleotides not matched to a gene: 7. Germline loops: CDR1 DFQATT, CDR2 SNEGSKA (reference sequence).

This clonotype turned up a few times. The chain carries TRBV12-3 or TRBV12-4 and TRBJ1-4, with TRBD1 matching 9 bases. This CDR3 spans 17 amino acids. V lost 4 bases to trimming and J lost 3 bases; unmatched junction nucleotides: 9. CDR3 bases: TGTGCCAGCAGTTCAGGCAGACGACAGGGGGCTAATGAAAAACTGTTTTTT. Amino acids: CASSSGRRQGANEKLFF.

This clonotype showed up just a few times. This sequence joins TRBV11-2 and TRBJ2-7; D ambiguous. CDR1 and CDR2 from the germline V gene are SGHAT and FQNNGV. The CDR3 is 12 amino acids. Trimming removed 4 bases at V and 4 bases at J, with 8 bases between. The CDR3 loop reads CASSSEGYEQYF. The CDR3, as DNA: TGTGCCAGCAGCTCTGAAGGATACGAGCAGTACTTC. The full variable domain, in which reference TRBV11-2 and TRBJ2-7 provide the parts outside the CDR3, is EAGVAQSPRYKIIEKRQSVAFWCNPISGHATLYWYQQILGQGPKLLIQFQNNGVVDDSQLPKDRFSAERLKGVDSTLKIQPAKLEDSAVYLCASSSEGYEQYFGPGTRLTVT.

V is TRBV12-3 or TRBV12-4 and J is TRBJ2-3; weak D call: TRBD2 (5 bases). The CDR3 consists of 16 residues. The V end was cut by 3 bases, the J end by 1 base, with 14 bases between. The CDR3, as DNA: TGTGCCAGCAGTTTTAGGGTTCAGGAGGGCACAGATACGCAGTATTTT. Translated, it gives CASSFRVQEGTDTQYF.

The CDR3 spells CSAIDTLARTEAFF. The CDR3 region has the DNA TGCAGTGCCATAGACACTCTCGCTCGCACTGAAGCTTTCTTT. The rearrangement links TRBV20-1 to TRBJ1-1; D is unclear. The CDR3 length is 14 residues. Germline V gene sequence: CDR1 DFQATT, CDR2 SNEGSKA (reference sequence). The ends were cut back, 6 bases at V and 4 bases at J, with 18 bases in the middle.

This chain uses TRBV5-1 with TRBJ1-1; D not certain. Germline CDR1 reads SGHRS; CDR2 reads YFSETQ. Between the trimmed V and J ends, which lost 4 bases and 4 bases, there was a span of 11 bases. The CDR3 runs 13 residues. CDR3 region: CASSTDWSTEAFF. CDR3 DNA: TGCGCCAGCAGCACGGACTGGAGCACTGAAGCTTTCTTT.